These T cell receptor beta chains were read from a single sample in a study of cytomegalovirus exposure and HLA in healthy donors. Produced via immunoSEQ multiplex PCR; TCRdb's table is partial and in-frame only. The table has about 82,000 clones, 70% to 80% seen once. Sequencing input: PBMCs. These receptors were obtained from a human donor in good health. CDR3s include the opening cysteine and the closing phenylalanine or tryptophan. D genes are given only for firm matches. Size values are once, few and many counts, or a class for expanded clones, and some rows have none.

>17|TRBV4-1|TRBD2|-|TRBJ2-2
CASTLLAGSLGTGELFF
TGCGCCAGCACCTTACTAGCGGGGAGTCTCGGAACCGGGGAGCTGTTTTTT
>13|TRBV4-3|-|few|TRBJ1-6
CASSQAYNSPLHF
TGCGCCAGCAGCCAAGCGTATAATTCACCCCTCCACTTT
>13|TRBV11-3|-|-|TRBJ2-5
CASSLERQETQYF
TGTGCCAGCAGCTTAGAGCGGCAGGAGACCCAGTACTTC
>17|TRBV11-2|TRBD1|once|TRBJ2-3
CASSHGPRQGWTDTQYF
TGTGCCAGCAGCCATGGGCCCAGACAGGGATGGACAGATACGCAGTATTTT
>14|TRBV6-1|TRBD1|few|TRBJ2-7
CASSAAGTGYEQYF
TGTGCCAGCAGTGCCGCCGGGACAGGATACGAGCAGTACTTC
>15|TRBV6-5|TRBD1|-|TRBJ1-2
CASQGDRGLDYGYTF
TGTGCCAGCCAGGGGGACAGGGGGCTGGACTATGGCTACACCTTC
>14|TRBV9|-|-|TRBJ1-1
CASSVEGDVTEAFF
TGTGCCAGCAGCGTAGAGGGGGACGTCACTGAAGCTTTCTTT
>14|TRBV4-1|TRBD1|few|TRBJ1-4
CASSVGQGNEKLFF
TGCGCCAGCAGCGTGGGACAGGGGAACGAAAAACTGTTTTTT
>11|TRBV5-4|-|-|TRBJ2-2
CASSVDRELFF
TGTGCCAGCAGCGTCGACAGGGAGCTGTTTTTT
>14|TRBV29-1|TRBD1|few|TRBJ2-2
CSVYEQGDTGELFF
TGCAGCGTTTACGAACAGGGGGACACCGGGGAGCTGTTTTTT
>15|TRBV19|-|few|TRBJ1-5
CASSTYAGSNQPQHF
TGTGCCAGCAGCACCTACGCAGGCAGCAATCAGCCCCAGCATTTT
>13|TRBV7-6|-|-|TRBJ2-7
CASSPRSSYEQYF
TGTGCCAGCAGCCCACGGTCCTCCTACGAGCAGTACTTC
>15|TRBV6-5|-|-|TRBJ1-5
CASSYSSKGNQPQNF
TGTGCCAGCAGTTACTCTTCCAAGGGGAATCAGCCCCAGAATTTT
>16|TRBV6-5|-|-|TRBJ1-3
CASSWGGGNSGNTIYF
TGTGCCAGCAGTTGGGGAGGGGGGAACTCTGGAAACACCATATATTTT
>13|TRBV13|-|-|TRBJ1-1
CASSPRRSTEAFF
TGTGCCAGCAGCCCCCGGAGGTCCACTGAAGCTTTCTTT
>15|TRBV5-1|-|-|TRBJ1-5
CASSLAGNGNQPQHF
TGCGCCAGCAGCTTGGCGGGGAATGGCAATCAGCCCCAGCATTTT
>13|TRBV6-5|-|-|TRBJ1-1
CASSEGRKTEAFF
TGTGCCAGCTCTGAGGGAAGAAAAACTGAAGCTTTCTTT
>14|TRBV2|TRBD1|-|TRBJ2-7
CASRGQGRGYEQYF
TGTGCCAGCAGGGGACAGGGTAGGGGCTACGAGCAGTACTTC
>16|TRBV7-6|-|-|TRBJ1-1
CASSLRGVGRNTEAFF
TGTGCCAGCAGCCTCCGGGGGGTGGGACGGAACACTGAAGCTTTCTTT
>14|TRBV29-1|-|-|TRBJ2-2
CSVEDSVDTGELFF
TGCAGCGTTGAAGATTCGGTCGACACCGGGGAGCTGTTTTTT